This T cell receptor beta chain was recovered during a study of cytomegalovirus exposure and HLA in healthy donors. Vbeta (60) and Jbeta (13) primers were used in the PCR. Measured with immunoSEQ multiplex PCR; TCRdb has only the in-frame clones, and not every one. This sample contains 75,000 to 95,000 clones. Germline values: CDR1 MNHEY, CDR2 SMNVEV (reference sequence). V dropped 5 bases and J dropped 8 bases, with 9 bases sitting between them. The CDR3 contains 12 residues. Sequencing was performed on PBMCs. The rearrangement joins TRBV27 to TRBJ2-2; the D is unclear. The receptor was isolated from a man younger than 40 in good health and CMV-seronegative. CDR3 nucleotides: TGTGCCAGCAGTAACTACGGGGGGGAGCTGTTTTTT. Encoded protein: CASSNYGGELFF.